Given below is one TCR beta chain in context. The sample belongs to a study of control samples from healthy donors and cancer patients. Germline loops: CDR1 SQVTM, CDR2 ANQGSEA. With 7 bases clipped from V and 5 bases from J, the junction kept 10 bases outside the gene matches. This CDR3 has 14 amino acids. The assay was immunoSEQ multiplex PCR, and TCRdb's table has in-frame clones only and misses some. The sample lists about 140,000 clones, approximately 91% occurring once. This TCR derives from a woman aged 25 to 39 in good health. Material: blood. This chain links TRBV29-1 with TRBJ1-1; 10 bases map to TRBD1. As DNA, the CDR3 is TGCAGCGCGAAAAGGGACAGGGGAGAAACTGAAGCTTTCTTT. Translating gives CSAKRDRGETEAFF. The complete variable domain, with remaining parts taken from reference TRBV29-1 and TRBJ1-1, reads SAVISQKPSRDICQRGTSLTIQCQVDSQVTMMFWYRQQPGQSLTLIATANQGSEATYESGFVIDKFPISRPNLTFSTLTVSNMSPEDSSIYLCSAKRDRGETEAFFGQGTRLTVV.